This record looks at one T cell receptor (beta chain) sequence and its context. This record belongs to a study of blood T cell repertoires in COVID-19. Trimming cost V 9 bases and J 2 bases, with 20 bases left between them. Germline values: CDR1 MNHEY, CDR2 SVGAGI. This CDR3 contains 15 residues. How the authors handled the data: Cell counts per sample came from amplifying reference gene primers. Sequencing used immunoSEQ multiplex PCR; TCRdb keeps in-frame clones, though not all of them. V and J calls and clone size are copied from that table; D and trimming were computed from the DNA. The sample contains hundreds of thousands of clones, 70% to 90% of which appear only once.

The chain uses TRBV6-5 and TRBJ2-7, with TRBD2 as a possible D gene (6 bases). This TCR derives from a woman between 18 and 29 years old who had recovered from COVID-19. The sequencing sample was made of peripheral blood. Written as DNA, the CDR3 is TGTGCCAGTGGGGGGATCCGGGAATATCCCTACGAGCAGTACTTC. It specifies CASGGIREYPYEQYF.